What follows describes a single T cell receptor beta chain. Germline is not matched at one junction end, which may reflect a read error. The sample originates from a study of blood T cells in healthy people across ages. The donors, healthy Caucasians from Russia, were aged roughly 6 to 100. A J-beta primer mix and a sample-barcoded 5' primer were used in a second PCR of roughly 7 to 12 cycles. TCRdb redid the calling of the 5' RACE reads with MiXCR, one entry per CDR3 protein. This sample has fewer than 1,000,000 distinct CDR3 sequences, with around 43% found just once. The CDR3 loop spans 16 amino acids. Germline CDR1 reads LGHDT; CDR2 reads YNNKEL (reference sequence).

The receptor's source is a man between 60 and 75 years old in good health. The chain carries TRBV3-1 and TRBJ2-7; TRBD1 matches at 7 bases. Source material: blood. The CDR3 nucleotides read TGTGCCAGAAGCCCTCCGGTGGGGACAGCCTCCTACGAGCAGTACTTC. Protein product: CARSPPVGTASYEQYF.